This TCR beta chain was identified during a study of shared clonotypes between healthy human individuals. Authors' data handling: ImmunoSEQ sequences covered only the junction and lacked quality scores; filtering therefore differed. The method was immunoSEQ multiplex PCR; TCRdb's version includes in-frame clones alone and lacks a portion of them. V and J calls and clone size are copied from that table; D and trimming were computed from the DNA. The table has about 1.5 million clones, around 98% seen once. V shed 4 bases and J 3 bases; nucleotides not matched to a gene: 9. CDR3 length: 16 residues. Germline CDR1 is MDHEN and CDR2 is SYDVKM.

Material: naive CD4+ T cells sorted from blood. Noted subset: CD45RA+ positively selected. This chain joins TRBV28 and TRBJ2-3; 8 bases align to TRBD1. The receptor was isolated from a man aged 25-40 years in good health. The CDR3 DNA is TGTGCCAGCAGTTCCCTCGACAGGGGAATGACAGATACGCAGTATTTT. Translated, it gives CASSSLDRGMTDTQYF.